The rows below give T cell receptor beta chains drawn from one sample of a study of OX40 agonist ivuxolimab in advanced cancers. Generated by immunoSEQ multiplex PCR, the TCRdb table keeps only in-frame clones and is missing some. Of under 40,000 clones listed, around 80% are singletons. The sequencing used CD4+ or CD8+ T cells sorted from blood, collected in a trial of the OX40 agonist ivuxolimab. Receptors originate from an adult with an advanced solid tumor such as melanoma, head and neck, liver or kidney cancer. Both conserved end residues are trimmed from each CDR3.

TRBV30	AWSRDVNQPQH
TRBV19	ASRGIAALNTGELF
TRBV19	ASRGTLGWSKNIQY
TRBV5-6	ASSLMGQPQH
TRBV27	ASSLGTSGVYNEQF
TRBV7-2	ASSLEGLAGVEQY
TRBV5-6	ASGASGTAYNEQF
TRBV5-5	ASSLVTGSTDTQY
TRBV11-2	ASNRPGHYGYT
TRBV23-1	ASSQKITGSGWEGPSYEQY
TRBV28	ASSFSGGLTEAF
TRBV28	ASRTFSGRRREETQY
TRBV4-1	ASSLGTGLTDTQY
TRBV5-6	ASSLEGGINRYGYT
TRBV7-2	ASSPSGSSPEQY
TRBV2	ARRSQGRETQY
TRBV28	ASRPGTYYEQY
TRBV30	AWSPHNTEAF
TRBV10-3	AISTYNTEAF
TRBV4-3	ASSYTTENTGELF
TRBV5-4	ASSFGSQPGANVLT
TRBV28	ASSFVSSGRSYGSYEQY
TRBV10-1	ASSDTTGDFYGYT
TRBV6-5	ASSYWASDNTDTQY